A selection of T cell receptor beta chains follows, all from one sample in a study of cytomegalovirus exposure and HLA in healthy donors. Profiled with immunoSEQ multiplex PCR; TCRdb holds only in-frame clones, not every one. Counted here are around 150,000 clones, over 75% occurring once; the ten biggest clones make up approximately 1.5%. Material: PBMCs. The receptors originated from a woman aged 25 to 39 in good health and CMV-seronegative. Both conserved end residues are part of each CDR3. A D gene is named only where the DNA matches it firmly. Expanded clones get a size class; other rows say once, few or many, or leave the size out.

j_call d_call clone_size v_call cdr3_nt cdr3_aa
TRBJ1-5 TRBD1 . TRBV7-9 TGTGCCAGCAGCTCCCGGGACAGTAAGGAATCAAGCCCCCAGCATTTT CASSSRDSKESSPQHF
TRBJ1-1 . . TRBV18 TGTGCCAGCTCACCACTGGGGGGCACTGAAGCTTTCTTT CASSPLGGTEAFF
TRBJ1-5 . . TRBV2 TGTGCCAGCAGTGGCGGGGGCAAGGGACGGCGAGGCAATCAGCCCCAGCATTTT CASSGGGKGRRGNQPQHF
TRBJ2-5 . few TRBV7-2 TGTGCCAGCAGCCCCGACGCCGGGTTCGCCCCGGAGACCCAGTACTTC CASSPDAGFAPETQYF
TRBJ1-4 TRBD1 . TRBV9 TGTGCCAGCAGCTTGTGGACAGGGGGGCATGAAAAACTGTTTTTT CASSLWTGGHEKLFF
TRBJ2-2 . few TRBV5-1 TGCGCCAGCAGCTTGCCCCTGGGGGGGGCCACCGGGGAGCTGTTTTTT CASSLPLGGATGELFF
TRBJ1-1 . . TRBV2 TGTGCCAGCAGTGAATGGGAAAATCAGGGGAGCACTGAAGCTTTCTTT CASSEWENQGSTEAFF
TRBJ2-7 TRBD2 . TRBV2 TGTGCCAGCACGGGGGGAATGGCCTACGAGCAGTACTTC CASTGGMAYEQYF
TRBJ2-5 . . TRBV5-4 TGTGCCAGCAGCTTGGGGGGCGAACAAGAGACCCAGTACTTC CASSLGGEQETQYF
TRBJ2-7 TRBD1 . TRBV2 TGTGCCAGCAGGGACAGGGATTCCGTTTACGAGCAGTACTTC CASRDRDSVYEQYF
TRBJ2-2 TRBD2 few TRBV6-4 TGTGCCAGCACCGGGACTACGAACACCGGGGAGCTGTTTTTT CASTGTTNTGELFF
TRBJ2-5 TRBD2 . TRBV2 TGTGCCAGCAGTGAAGCGGGGACTAGCGGCCAAGAGACCCAGTACTTC CASSEAGTSGQETQYF
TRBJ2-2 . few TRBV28 TGTGCCAGCCTTGAGGCTCTATTCACCGGGGAGCTGTTTTTT CASLEALFTGELFF
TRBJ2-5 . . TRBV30 TGTGCCTGGAGTGTAATTGGGGAGCTGGAGACCCAGTACTTC CAWSVIGELETQYF
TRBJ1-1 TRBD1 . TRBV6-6 TGTGCCAGCAGCACAGGGGGCCTTATTATGAACACTGAAGCTTTCTTT CASSTGGLIMNTEAFF
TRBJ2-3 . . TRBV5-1 TGCGCCAGCAGCTTGGTGAGGTCTAGCACAGATACGCAGTATTTT CASSLVRSSTDTQYF
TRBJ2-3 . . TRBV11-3 TGTGCCAGCAGCTCACGGGGGGCAGGGGCAGATACGCAGTATTTT CASSSRGAGADTQYF
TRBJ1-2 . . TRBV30 TGTGCCTGGAGTCGAGAGAGGGGCTACACCTTC CAWSRERGYTF
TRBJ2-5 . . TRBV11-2 TGTGCCAGCAGCCTCCAATTGGGGAGGGGGCAAGAGACCCAGTACTTC CASSLQLGRGQETQYF
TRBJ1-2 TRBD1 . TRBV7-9 TGTGCCAGCAGCGTAGGAACCCCCGGGACAGGGGGCTCTGGCTACACCTTC CASSVGTPGTGGSGYTF
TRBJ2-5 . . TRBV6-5 TGTGCCAGCAGTCTGGCGGCGAGGTGGTCCCAGTACTTC CASSLAARWSQYF
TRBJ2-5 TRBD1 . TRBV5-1 TGCGCCAGCAGGCGAAATGGACAGGTCTCCTTCTGGGAGACCCAGTACTTC CASRRNGQVSFWETQYF
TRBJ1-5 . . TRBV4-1 TGCGCCAGCAGCCAACCACAGGGAAATCAGCCCCAGCATTTT CASSQPQGNQPQHF
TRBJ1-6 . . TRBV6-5 TGTGCCAGCAAGGAACAGTCTGATTCACCCCTCCACTTT CASKEQSDSPLHF
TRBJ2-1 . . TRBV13 TGTGCCAGCAGCCTGGACATTGGGGGGAGCAATGAGCAGTTCTTC CASSLDIGGSNEQFF
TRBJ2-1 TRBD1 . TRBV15 TGTGCCACCAGCAGAGGGCCGGGACAGCACAATGAGCAGTTCTTC CATSRGPGQHNEQFF
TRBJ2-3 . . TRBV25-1 TGTGCCAGCAGTCGGGGAATTCCCACAGATACGCAGTATTTT CASSRGIPTDTQYF
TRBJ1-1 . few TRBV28 TGTGCCAGCAGTCCCCCAACCACTCCAAAAGCTTTCTTT CASSPPTTPKAFF
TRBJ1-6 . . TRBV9 TGTGCCAGCAGCGTAGGGGATCAGGGTTCACCCCTCCACTTT CASSVGDQGSPLHF
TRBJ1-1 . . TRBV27 TGTGCCAGCAGTTCAAGGGGGGGGGCGAAGGTGAACACTGAAGCTTTCTTT CASSSRGGAKVNTEAFF
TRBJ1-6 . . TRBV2 TGTGCCACCGCGGGGGGATCCTATAATTCACCCCTCCACTTT CATAGGSYNSPLHF
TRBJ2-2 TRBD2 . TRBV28 TGTGCCAGCAGTTTACCTAGCGGGGGAAACACCGGGGAGCTGTTTTTT CASSLPSGGNTGELFF
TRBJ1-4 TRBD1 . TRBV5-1 TGCGCCAGCAGCCCTGGGACAGGGAGTGAAAAACTGTTTTTT CASSPGTGSEKLFF
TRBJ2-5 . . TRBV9 TGTGCCAGCAGCCCCGGAACGGGTAGGCAAGAGACCCAGTACTTC CASSPGTGRQETQYF
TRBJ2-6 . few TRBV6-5 TGTGCCAGCAGACAGAACTCTGGGGCCAACGTCCTGACTTTC CASRQNSGANVLTF
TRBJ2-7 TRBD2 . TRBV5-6 TGTGCCAGCAGCTGGTCACTAGCGGGGCCGTCCTACGAGCAGTACTTC CASSWSLAGPSYEQYF
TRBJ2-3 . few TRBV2 TGTGCCAGCAGTGAAATCAGGGATTCTACGCAGTATTTT CASSEIRDSTQYF